This T cell receptor beta chain was profiled in a study of T cells in localized non-small cell lung cancer. Overall study results and limits: Sequencing was restricted to one tumor region; therefore, heterogeneity remains possible. The greatest T cell clonality was found in uninvolved adjacent lung (higher than in tumor).

With regard to this clone: Its antigen remains unknown.

The repertoire was sequenced with immunoSEQ multiplex PCR; TCRdb's copy has only in-frame clones and lacks some. The table has under 35,000 clones, approximately 90% seen once. Germline lookup yields CDR1 SGHVS and CDR2 FQNEAQ. Germline trimming cut 0 bases from V and 7 bases from J; bases unmatched to any gene: 7. The CDR3 is 16 amino acids. This clonotype was obtained from a female donor older than 55 with stage I lung adenocarcinoma. The chain recombines TRBV7-8 with TRBJ2-3, with 10 bases identical to TRBD1. This specimen consisted of peripheral blood, obtained before any cancer treatment. The CDR3 sequence is CASSLAETGGRNTQYF. The CDR3 coding sequence is TGTGCCAGCAGCTTAGCTGAGACAGGGGGCAGGAATACGCAGTATTTT. The full variable domain, with the rest looked up from reference TRBV7-8 and TRBJ2-3, is GAGVSQSPRYKVAKRGQDVALRCDPISGHVSLFWYQQALGQGPEFLTYFQNEAQLDKSGLPSDRFFAERPEGSVSTLKIQRTQQEDSAVYLCASSLAETGGRNTQYFGPGTRLTVL.